Following are 29 T cell receptor beta chains from one sample sequenced in a study of T cell responses to AZD1222 COVID-19 vaccine. Profiled with immunoSEQ multiplex PCR; TCRdb holds only in-frame clones, not every one. Among some 100,000 clones, around nine tenths were seen once, and the ten largest hold 15% to 20%. The sequences come from peripheral blood, collected on day 0 of AZD1222 vaccination. The source is an adult in good health.

The V gene is TRBV12-3 or TRBV12-4, the J gene TRBJ1-2; tentatively, D is TRBD1 (5 bases). The CDR3 spans 13 residues. Deletions cut 6 bases from V and 8 bases from J, with 16 bases between. CDR3 in amino acids: CASSLPGGSGYTF. CDR3 in DNA: TGTGCCAGCAGCCTCCCCGGGGGATCGGGCTACACCTTC.

This clone was detected only once. The chain joins TRBV2 to TRBJ1-1, with D perhaps TRBD1 (6 bases). V was cut by 2 bases and J by 1 base, with 17 bases left in between. Germline-derived CDR1 and CDR2 are SNHLY and FYNNEI. The CDR3 is made up of 17 amino acids. As DNA, the CDR3 is TGTGCCAGCAGTGAAAAGGGCAACCCGGGACAGAACACTGAAGCTTTCTTT. The encoded protein is CASSEKGNPGQNTEAFF.

This chain uses TRBV28 with TRBJ2-1, with D tentatively TRBD1 (7 bases). V lost 3 bases, J lost 4 bases, and 13 bases lay in between. CDR1 and CDR2 from the germline V gene are MDHEN and SYDVKM. The CDR3 is made up of 15 amino acids. CDR3 amino acids: CASSFQGGEYNEQFF. CDR3 coding DNA: TGTGCCAGCAGTTTTCAGGGGGGAGAGTACAATGAGCAGTTCTTC.

The chain has TRBV11-3 and TRBJ1-4, with 9 bases fitting TRBD1. Trimming removed 5 bases from V and 6 bases from J; junction bases left unmatched: 10. The CDR3 consists of 16 residues. Germline CDR1 and CDR2: SGHNT and YENEEA. The CDR3 bases are TGTGCCAGCAGCAAAGACAGGGGGAGTGCTCATGAAAAACTGTTTTTT. Protein product: CASSKDRGSAHEKLFF.

The chain employs TRBV12-3 or TRBV12-4 and TRBJ2-1, with TRBD2 identical over 7 bases. This CDR3 contains 13 residues. V lost 2 bases and J lost 7; bases outside the gene matches: 2. In DNA, the CDR3 is TGTGCCAGCAGTTTACGGGGAGGGAATGAGCAGTTCTTC. It yields the protein CASSLRGGNEQFF.

The rearrangement joins TRBV15 to TRBJ2-7; a weak D match, TRBD2 (6 bases). Germline lookup yields CDR1 LNHNV and CDR2 YYDKDF (reference sequence). V lost 0 bases and J 3 bases, leaving 15 bases between the germline ends. There are 16 residues in the CDR3. The chain's CDR3 is CATSRDGGTGLYEQYF. The CDR3 nucleotides read TGTGCCACCAGCAGAGATGGGGGGACGGGCCTCTACGAGCAGTACTTC.

The chain employs TRBV7-8 and TRBJ2-5; D remains unclear. Per the germline V gene, CDR1 is SGHVS and CDR2 is FQNEAQ. The V gene lost 8 bases and the J gene lost 4 bases, with 14 bases spanning the gap. The CDR3 spans 13 residues. CDR3 sequence reads: CASAGSLGETQYF. CDR3 sequence (DNA): TGTGCCAGCGCCGGCTCATTGGGAGAGACCCAGTACTTC.

This CDR3 reads CASSTRRVKGGSYEQYF. The CDR3 region has the DNA TGTGCCAGCAGCACGAGGCGGGTAAAAGGGGGGTCCTACGAGCAGTACTTC. The chain employs TRBV9 and TRBJ2-7, with D perhaps given as TRBD1 or TRBD2 (6 bases each). CDR1 is SGDLS and CDR2 is YYNGEE in the germline V gene. V lost 4 bases and J 1 base, leaving 21 bases between the germline ends. The CDR3 contains 17 residues. Full variable domain (outside the CDR3, taken from reference TRBV9 and TRBJ2-7): DSGVTQTPKHLITATGQRVTLRCSPRSGDLSVYWYQQSLDQGLQFLIQYYNGEERAKGNILERFSAQQFPDLHSELNLSSLELGDSALYFCASSTRRVKGGSYEQYFGPGTRLTVT.

This clone was seen only a few times. The J gene is TRBJ1-5, the V gene TRBV19, with a possible D match to TRBD1 (6 bases). The CDR3 runs 16 residues. The germline V gene has CDR1 LNHDA and CDR2 SQIVND (reference sequence). V was shortened by 6 bases and J by 0 bases, with 15 bases between the two germline ends. The CDR3: CASRKGTPYSNQPQHF. CDR3 DNA sequence: TGTGCCAGTAGGAAAGGGACACCGTATAGCAATCAGCCCCAGCATTTT.

The rearrangement links TRBV3-1 (or the pseudogene TRBV3-2) to TRBJ1-1; weak D call: TRBD1 (5 bases). The CDR3 loop spans 13 amino acids. V was cut by 4 bases and J by 11 bases, with 17 bases left in between. Germline loops: CDR1 LGHDT, CDR2 YNNKEL (reference sequence). CDR3 nucleotide sequence: TGTGCCAGCAGCCCTACGCGGGACTATAGGGCTTTCTTT. Translation gives CASSPTRDYRAFF.

The chain combines TRBV4-1 with TRBJ2-7; D is possibly TRBD1 (6 bases). This CDR3 is 16 amino acids long. Trimming removed 2 bases from V and 2 bases from J, with 16 bases in between. Germline-derived CDR1 and CDR2 are MGHRA and YSYEKL. CDR3 nucleotide sequence: TGCGCCAGCAGCCAAATCGGACAGAGTAGAACCTACGAGCAGTACTTC. It translates to CASSQIGQSRTYEQYF.

This clone came up a few times. The chain joins TRBV10-3 to TRBJ1-1; TRBD1 aligns across 7 bases. The V gene's germline CDR1 is ENHRY and CDR2 SYGVKD. J lost 5 bases, V lost 2 bases, and 5 bases had no gene match. The CDR3 is 14 residues long. The DNA for the CDR3 is TGTGCCATCAGTGAGACAGGGGAGAGGACTGAAGCTTTCTTT. It specifies CAISETGERTEAFF.

This clone was counted a single time. J is TRBJ1-2 and V is TRBV9, with D maybe TRBD1 (5 bases). The V gene lost 4 bases and the J gene lost 0 bases, with 22 bases spanning the gap. Per germline, CDR1 SGDLS and CDR2 YYNGEE. The CDR3 spans 18 residues. CDR3 nucleotide sequence: TGTGCCAGCAGCTTCCGGGACGGTCATCCGTCGGCTAACTATGGCTACACCTTC. Translated, it gives CASSFRDGHPSANYGYTF.

This clone has a handful of counts. The rearrangement links TRBV18 to TRBJ1-1, with 8 bases lining up with TRBD1. The length of the CDR3 is 15 residues. J lost 4 bases, V lost 3 bases, and 7 bases had no gene match. Germline CDR1 reads KGHSH; CDR2 reads LQKENI. This CDR3 is CASSPRTGWGTEAFF. CDR3 coding DNA: TGTGCCAGCTCACCCCGGACAGGGTGGGGCACTGAAGCTTTCTTT.

The rearrangement uses TRBV6-1 and TRBJ2-5; 11 bases match TRBD1. Looked up from germline, CDR1 is MNHNS and CDR2 is SASEGT. The CDR3 consists of 15 residues. With V trimmed by 1 base and J by 7 bases, 5 bases remained unmatched. CDR3 sequence reads: CASSEGTGGLGTQYF. The CDR3 DNA follows: TGTGCCAGCAGTGAAGGGACAGGGGGCTTGGGGACCCAGTACTTC.

CDR3 in amino acids: CASSLGSNTEAFF. The CDR3, as DNA: TGTGCCAGCAGCTTAGGGAGTAACACTGAAGCTTTCTTT. The genes are TRBV11-3 and TRBJ1-1, with no clear D. V gave up 1 base and J gave up 2 bases, with 5 bases separating them. This CDR3 is 13 amino acids long. Germline CDR1 reads SGHNT; CDR2 reads YENEEA.

V is TRBV11-3 and J is TRBJ2-1; the D gene is possibly TRBD2 (6 bases). CDR1 SGHNT and CDR2 YENEEA come from the germline V gene. The V end lost 3 bases, the J end lost 5 bases, and 11 bases lay between the germline ends. CDR3 length: 14 residues. The CDR3 DNA reads as TGTGCCAGCAGCTTTATCGGGGGAAACAATGAGCAGTTCTTC. Its protein is CASSFIGGNNEQFF.

This rearrangement joins TRBV27 to TRBJ1-6, with D unclear. The V end was cut by 4 bases, the J end by 9 bases, with 13 bases between. The CDR3 spans 14 residues. Looked up from germline, CDR1 is MNHEY and CDR2 is SMNVEV (reference sequence). CDR3 nucleotides: TGTGCCAGCAGTTCGGCAGGTCAGGCTTCACCCCTCCACTTT. This gives the protein CASSSAGQASPLHF.

The chain recombines TRBV5-1 with TRBJ1-2; TRBD1 might be the D (6 bases). Trimming pared 6 bases from V and 6 bases from J, leaving 18 bases between. This CDR3 is 14 amino acids long. Germline loops: CDR1 SGHRS, CDR2 YFSETQ. Here the CDR3 reads CASNRGQKNHGYTF. Here the CDR3 DNA reads TGCGCCAGCAACCGCGGACAGAAAAATCATGGCTACACCTTC.

The V and J genes are TRBV30 and TRBJ2-1; D tentatively fits TRBD1 or TRBD2 (5 bases each). V was pared by 5 bases and J by 6 bases, with 14 bases between. This CDR3 region has 13 residues. Germline assignment: CDR1 GTSNPN and CDR2 SVGIG (reference sequence). This chain's CDR3 is CAWGPGGGNEQFF. CDR3 DNA sequence: TGTGCCTGGGGGCCGGGTGGGGGCAATGAGCAGTTCTTC.

This clone was counted a single time. The chain is built from TRBV7-2 and TRBJ2-5, with D hard to call. CDR1 SGHTA and CDR2 FQGNSA come from the germline V gene. CDR3 length: 11 amino acids. Trimming shortened V by 6 bases and J by 6 bases, and 8 bases separated the two germline ends. CDR3 sequence: CASSNGQTQYF. The CDR3 region has the DNA TGTGCCAGCAGTAACGGACAGACCCAGTACTTC.

This clone was seen a few times. The chain combines TRBV7-3 with TRBJ1-1; D uncertain. The CDR3 length is 13 residues. In germline, CDR1 is SGHTA, CDR2 FQGTGA. V was pared by 2 bases and J by 4 bases, with 8 bases between. CDR3 nucleotide sequence: TGTGCCAGCAGCTTACCGGGATCCACTGAAGCTTTCTTT. This gives the protein CASSLPGSTEAFF.

The J gene is TRBJ2-5, the V gene TRBV5-8; 8 bases line up with TRBD1. The germline CDR1 and CDR2 sequences are SGHTS and YDEGEE. The CDR3 consists of 18 residues. V was pared by 2 bases and J by 4 bases, with 16 bases of the junction left unmatched. CDR3 residues: CASSFLLNSGGRGETQYF. As DNA, the CDR3 is TGTGCCAGCAGCTTCCTGTTAAATTCAGGGGGCCGGGGAGAGACCCAGTACTTC.

V and J are TRBV7-3 and TRBJ2-7; the D gene is possibly TRBD2 (5 bases). The CDR3 has 16 residues. Germline V CDR1 and CDR2: SGHTA, FQGTGA. V lost 5 bases and J lost 3, with 20 bases in between. The CDR3 region is CASSNLPGERGYEQYF. The CDR3 nucleotides read TGTGCCAGCAGCAACCTCCCCGGGGAACGGGGCTACGAGCAGTACTTC.

The sample holds a few counts of this clone. The V and J genes are TRBV5-1 and TRBJ2-7; TRBD1 matches 9 bases. The V gene end was trimmed by 0 bases and the J gene end by 4 bases; junction bases not matched to a gene: 5. Germline CDR1 reads SGHRS; CDR2 reads YFSETQ. CDR3 length: 15 amino acids. For the CDR3, the DNA is TGCGCCAGCAGCTTGGGTCCGGGACAGGGATACGAGCAGTACTTC. Its translation: CASSLGPGQGYEQYF.

This clone has only one observation. The chain recombines TRBV5-1 with TRBJ2-7, with 7 bases aligning to TRBD2. The CDR3 is 13 residues long. Looked up from germline, CDR1 is SGHRS and CDR2 is YFSETQ. The V and J ends lost 4 bases and 1 base, in that order; junction bases with no gene match: 2. The CDR3 protein is CASSGGVSYEQYF. In nucleotides, the CDR3 is TGCGCCAGCAGCGGGGGGGTGTCCTACGAGCAGTACTTC. The full variable domain, rest sourced from reference TRBV5-1 and TRBJ2-7, is KAGVTQTPRYLIKTRGQQVTLSCSPISGHRSVSWYQQTPGQGLQFLFEYFSETQRNKGNFPGRFSGRQFSNSRSEMNVSTLELGDSALYLCASSGGVSYEQYFGPGTRLTVT.

The CDR3 DNA is TGCAGTGCTAGTATCGGGACTAGCACAGATACGCAGTATTTT. This encodes CSASIGTSTDTQYF. V usage is TRBV20-1 and J usage is TRBJ2-3, with D possibly TRBD2 on 6 matching bases. The CDR3 has 14 residues. Germline V CDR1 and CDR2: DFQATT, SNEGSKA (reference sequence). Trimming shortened V by 3 bases and J by 0 bases, and 10 bases separated the two germline ends.

The chain uses TRBV21-1 and TRBJ2-5; the table calls TRBD2, which could not be checked here. TRBV21-1 is assigned pseudogene status. This CDR3 has 16 amino acids. The CDR3 DNA is TGTGCCAGCAGCAAATGCGCGGGGGTGGGGCAAGAGACCCAGTACTTC. Translation: CASSKCAGVGQETQYF.

The chain recombines TRBV19 with TRBJ1-4; maybe TRBD1 (6 bases). Germline-derived CDR1 and CDR2 are LNHDA and SQIVND (reference sequence). This CDR3 is 17 amino acids long. Between the trimmed V and J ends, which lost 4 bases and 4 bases, there was a span of 19 bases. CDR3 protein: CASSSPTGGGNNEKLFF. The CDR3 DNA follows: TGTGCCAGTAGTAGCCCGACAGGTGGGGGGAATAATGAAAAACTGTTTTTT.